The clone carrying this TCR beta chain was observed a handful of times. Its antigen is not known. These data come from a study of cytomegalovirus exposure and HLA in healthy donors. The study's findings and limits: Earlier analysis looked at TCR beta V segments, and most were productive about 90% or about 30% of the time.

Trimming stripped 7 bases from V and 11 bases from J, with 14 bases between. CDR3 length equals 10 residues. Germline values: CDR1 SQVTM, CDR2 ANQGSEA. Healthy bone marrow donors formed the donor group. Likely unrecorded immune exposures existed in these nominally healthy donors. The PCR used 60 Vbeta and 13 Jbeta primers. Repertoires were generated with immunoSEQ multiplex PCR, while TCRdb's copy carries only in-frame clones and drops some. The table records approximately 120,000 clones, roughly 17% of them present only once. The V gene is TRBV29-1, the J gene TRBJ1-1; D is possibly TRBD1 (6 bases). The sample comprised PBMCs. This TCR derives from a female donor in good health and CMV-seropositive. The CDR3: CSAQGIEAFF. DNA of the CDR3: TGCAGCGCACAGGGTATTGAGGCTTTCTTT. The whole variable domain, remainder taken from reference TRBV29-1 and TRBJ1-1, is SAVISQKPSRDICQRGTSLTIQCQVDSQVTMMFWYRQQPGQSLTLIATANQGSEATYESGFVIDKFPISRPNLTFSTLTVSNMSPEDSSIYLCSAQGIEAFFGQGTRLTVV.